Below, 28 T cell receptor beta chains from the same sample are listed, as sequenced in a study of molecular identifiers for immune sequencing clone quantification. TCRdb fed the PCR reads into MiXCR, producing one record per CDR3 protein. Here the sample spans about 500,000 distinct CDR3 sequences, 20% to 25% being singletons. The source material was naive CD8+ T cells from blood, with Jurkat cell RNA spiked in. Subset: FACS-sorted CD8+CD4-CCR7+CD45RA+ naive T cells. The source is a human donor in good health. Some libraries in this study had Jurkat cell RNA spiked in.

This clonotype was seen a few times. The chain is built from TRBV27 and TRBJ2-7; 8 bases are a match to TRBD1. Germline values: CDR1 MNHEY, CDR2 SMNVEV (reference sequence). J was trimmed by 6 bases and V by 5 bases; bases with no gene match: 9. There are 14 residues in the CDR3. CDR3 in amino acids: CASSPGAGGLEQYF. Written as DNA, the CDR3 is TGTGCCAGCAGTCCAGGCGCAGGGGGCCTCGAGCAGTACTTC.

There are many counts of this clonotype. The genes are TRBV4-1 and TRBJ2-1; 10 bases fit TRBD2. This CDR3 has 15 amino acids. Germline-derived CDR1 and CDR2 are MGHRA and YSYEKL. The ends lost 4 bases at V and 6 bases at J; junction bases unmatched: 6. The CDR3 sequence is CASSPGTSAPNEQFF. CDR3 DNA sequence: TGCGCCAGCAGCCCTGGGACTAGCGCTCCCAATGAGCAGTTCTTC.

V and J are TRBV5-1 and TRBJ2-7, with D maybe TRBD1 (5 bases). Germline lookup yields CDR1 SGHRS and CDR2 YFSETQ. V was pared by 0 bases and J by 2 bases, with 12 bases between. The CDR3 has 15 residues. The chain's CDR3 is CASSLVQGSPYEQYF. CDR3 DNA sequence: TGCGCCAGCAGCTTGGTTCAGGGAAGTCCCTACGAGCAGTACTTC.

A few counts support this clonotype. J is TRBJ2-7 and V is TRBV19; D is ambiguous. V was shortened by 3 bases and J by 0 bases, with 9 bases between the two germline ends. The length of the CDR3 is 14 residues. CDR1 LNHDA and CDR2 SQIVND come from the germline V gene (reference sequence). The CDR3 bases are TGTGCCAGTAGTATGGGCGGAAACTCCTACGAGCAGTACTTC. Its translation is CASSMGGNSYEQYF.

This clonotype was recorded many times. The rearrangement uses TRBV7-9 and TRBJ2-7; 9 bases agree with TRBD2. The CDR3 covers 14 residues. The germline V gene encodes CDR1 SEHNR and CDR2 FQNEAQ (reference sequence). V was clipped by 0 bases and J by 6 bases; unmatched bases: 3. The CDR3 sequence: CASSLAGLAAEQYF. Written as DNA, the CDR3 is TGTGCCAGCAGCTTAGCGGGACTAGCTGCCGAGCAGTACTTC.

The CDR3 sequence: CATSTRARGTGELFF. CDR3 DNA sequence: TGTGCCACCAGTACCCGGGCGCGGGGGACCGGGGAGCTGTTTTTT. The J gene is TRBJ2-2, the V gene TRBV24-1; 7 bases map to TRBD2. The junction had 8 bases not matched to a gene; V was cut back by 6 bases and J by 5 bases. CDR3 length equals 15 residues. The germline V gene encodes CDR1 KGHDR and CDR2 SFDVKD.

This clonotype was seen a few times. The chain uses TRBV19 and TRBJ2-2; 7 bases map to TRBD2. This CDR3 has 17 residues. Germline V gene sequence: CDR1 LNHDA, CDR2 SQIVND (reference sequence). V lost 0 bases to trimming and J lost 1 base; unmatched junction nucleotides: 5. The CDR3 DNA reads as TGTGCCAGTAGTATAGATCCGGGAGGCAGGAACACCGGGGAGCTGTTTTTT. Translating gives CASSIDPGGRNTGELFF.

Remarks on this clonotype: A much larger clone lies one base from this, so it may be a read error. The J gene is TRBJ1-5, the V gene TRBV7-9; TRBD1 aligns across 10 bases. The DNA end is more similar to TRBJ2-3, so the J call may be wrong. Germline assignment: CDR1 SEHNR and CDR2 FQNEAQ (reference sequence). The CDR3 is 20 amino acids. The CDR3 protein is CASSGTPGQGFPVGNQPQYF. CDR3 DNA sequence: TGTGCCAGCAGCGGCACACCGGGACAGGGGTTCCCGGTCGGCAATCAGCCCCAGTATTTT.

This clonotype appeared a few times. The chain combines TRBV10-3 with TRBJ2-1, with a possible D match to TRBD2 (5 bases). CDR3 length equals 17 residues. From germline, CDR1 is ENHRY and CDR2 SYGVKD. Trimming removed 2 bases at V and 0 bases at J, with 14 bases between. CDR3 sequence reads: CAISELSGGPSYNEQFF. The CDR3 DNA reads as TGTGCCATCAGTGAGCTCTCCGGCGGGCCCTCCTACAATGAGCAGTTCTTC.

On this clonotype: With a much larger clone just one base away, this may be a read error. This chain uses TRBV27 with TRBJ1-4, with 7 bases lining up with TRBD1. The germline gives CDR1 MNHEY, CDR2 SMNVEV (reference sequence). The length of the CDR3 is 14 residues. This CDR3 reads CASSLTGDREKLLF. CDR3 DNA: TGTGCCAGCAGTTTAACAGGGGATAGGGAAAAACTGCTTTTT.

This clonotype was seen ten or more times. J is TRBJ2-2 and V is TRBV19; D unresolved. The length of the CDR3 is 12 residues. Trimming left V 4 bases short and J 4 bases short, with 4 bases between. Germline CDR1 and CDR2: LNHDA and SQIVND (reference sequence). The CDR3 loop reads CASSTSTGELFF. Written as DNA, the CDR3 is TGTGCCAGTAGTACGTCCACCGGGGAGCTGTTTTTT.

This clonotype was counted between two and nine times. The rearrangement links TRBV7-8 to TRBJ1-2; unclear D gene. This CDR3 region has 15 residues. In germline, CDR1 is SGHVS, CDR2 FQNEAQ. Between the trimmed V and J ends, which lost 7 bases and 4 bases, there was a span of 19 bases. The CDR3 DNA sequence: TGTGCCAGCACCCTTGGACGAGGCCGGGGCTATGGCTACACCTTC. This codes for CASTLGRGRGYGYTF. The full variable domain, completed using reference TRBV7-8 and TRBJ1-2, is GAGVSQSPRYKVAKRGQDVALRCDPISGHVSLFWYQQALGQGPEFLTYFQNEAQLDKSGLPSDRFFAERPEGSVSTLKIQRTQQEDSAVYLCASTLGRGRGYGYTFGSGTRLTVV.

This clonotype has at least ten counts. J is TRBJ1-1 and V is TRBV6-5; D is ambiguous. V was pared by 0 bases and J by 1 base, with 9 bases between. This CDR3 has 15 residues. Germline CDR1 is MNHEY and CDR2 is SVGAGI. The chain's CDR3 is CASSYSSNQNTEAFF. The CDR3 DNA sequence: TGTGCCAGCAGTTACTCCTCGAATCAGAACACTGAAGCTTTCTTT.

Turning to this clonotype: Being one base from a much bigger clone, this may be a read error. V and J are TRBV29-1 and TRBJ2-7; TRBD1 or TRBD2 may be the D gene (5 bases each). CDR1 is SQVTM, CDR2 ANQGSEA, per germline. The length of the CDR3 is 14 residues. The DNA of the CDR3 is TGCAGCGTTGAGGATAGGGACGGAAGGCACGAGCAGCACTTC. Translated, it gives CSVEDRDGRHEQHF.

The table lists this clonotype with many counts. The germline gene is not matched at one end of the junction; a read error may be the cause. CDR3 nucleotides: TGTGCCAGCAGTTACTCCAAGGGTGATCAGGCTTTC. Protein: CASSYSKGDQAF. V is TRBV6-2 or TRBV6-3 and J is TRBJ2-6, with D hard to call. This CDR3 has 12 residues. Per the germline V gene, CDR1 is MNHEY and CDR2 is SVGEGT.

The chain joins TRBV6-2 or TRBV6-3 to TRBJ2-4; 7 positions match TRBD2. Unmatched junction bases numbered 2, after V lost 0 bases and J lost 0 bases. From germline, CDR1 is MNHEY and CDR2 SVGEGT. The CDR3 runs 16 residues. Here the CDR3 DNA reads TGTGCCAGCAGTTACTCGGGGGGGGTAGCCAAAAACATTCAGTACTTC. Amino acids: CASSYSGGVAKNIQYF.

This clonotype was seen at least ten times. V and J are TRBV6-2 or TRBV6-3 and TRBJ1-5, with D perhaps matching TRBD1 (5 bases). Trimming shortened V by 2 bases and J by 2 bases, and 13 bases separated the two germline ends. The CDR3 covers 16 residues. Germline loops: CDR1 MNHEY, CDR2 SVGEGT. For the CDR3, the DNA is TGTGCCAGCAGTTACGAGGTCGGAGGGGGCAATCAGCCCCAGCATTTT. Protein product: CASSYEVGGGNQPQHF.

As for this clonotype: One junction end disagrees with the germline gene, perhaps due to a read error. The V call is TRBV4-2, the J call TRBJ2-5; no firm D call. Per germline, CDR1 LGHNA and CDR2 YNFKEQ. This CDR3 contains 13 residues. The DNA of the CDR3 is TGTGCCTGCAGCTACGGTGATGGCGAGACCCAGTACTTC. Translated: CACSYGDGETQYF.

In this sample, this clonotype turned up a few times. The J gene is TRBJ2-7, the V gene TRBV7-9; D is possibly TRBD1 (5 bases). V dropped 1 base and J dropped 0 bases, with 13 bases sitting between them. The CDR3 contains 16 residues. Germline loops: CDR1 SEHNR, CDR2 FQNEAQ (reference sequence). This CDR3 is CASSLEGLRGSYEQYF. The CDR3, as DNA: TGTGCCAGCAGCTTAGAGGGGTTGCGAGGCTCCTACGAGCAGTACTTC.

As regards this clonotype: At one end, the junction sequence differs from germline, possibly due to a read error. The V call is TRBV12-3 or TRBV12-4, the J call TRBJ2-1; TRBD2 matches 8 bases. The length of the CDR3 is 14 residues. CDR3 amino acids: CASMTGGPFGEQLF. In DNA, the CDR3 is TGTGCCAGCATGACGGGAGGGCCTTTCGGGGAGCAGCTCTTC.

This clonotype was seen repeatedly, ten times or more. The CDR3 coding sequence is TGTGCCAGCAGCGCCCCCGTGCAGGGTGGGCACACCGGGGAGCTGTTTTTT. Its translation is CASSAPVQGGHTGELFF. This chain joins TRBV9 and TRBJ2-2, with a possible D match to TRBD1 (5 bases). The CDR3 consists of 17 residues. The V gene's germline CDR1 is SGDLS and CDR2 YYNGEE. V lost 3 bases and J lost 3, with 18 bases in between.

This sequence joins TRBV6-5 and TRBJ2-1; 7 bases map to TRBD1. Trimming at V came to 6 bases and at J to 0 bases, leaving 5 bases not matched to a gene. The CDR3 has 15 residues. Per the germline V gene, CDR1 is MNHEY and CDR2 is SVGAGI. The CDR3 sequence is CASRQRQGSYNEQFF. DNA of the CDR3: TGTGCCAGCAGACAGAGACAGGGCTCCTACAATGAGCAGTTCTTC.

This clonotype was seen many times. The V call is TRBV7-2, the J call TRBJ2-5, with 8 bases aligning to TRBD1. Losses at the gene ends were 3 bases for V and 4 bases for J; bases not matched to a gene: 7. Germline V gene lookup returns CDR1 SGHTA and CDR2 FQGNSA. CDR3 size: 15 residues. CDR3 protein: CASSFMTGAAETQYF. For the CDR3, the DNA is TGTGCCAGCAGCTTCATGACAGGGGCGGCAGAGACCCAGTACTTC.

The chain joins TRBV28 to TRBJ1-5, with D possibly matching TRBD1 (6 bases). The CDR3 loop spans 16 amino acids. V shed 5 bases and J shed 5 bases, with 19 bases lying between them. CDR1 is MDHEN, CDR2 SYDVKM, per germline. CDR3 loop: CASSGEGQYLYQPQHF. CDR3 nucleotide sequence: TGTGCCAGCAGTGGGGAAGGACAGTATCTATATCAGCCCCAGCATTTT. The full variable domain, its missing parts supplied by reference TRBV28 and TRBJ1-5, is DVKVTQSSRYLVKRTGEKVFLECVQDMDHENMFWYRQDPGLGLRLIYFSYDVKMKEKGDIPEGYSVSREKKERFSLILESASTNQTSMYLCASSGEGQYLYQPQHFGDGTRLSIL.

This chain uses TRBV4-3 with TRBJ2-7; perhaps D is TRBD1 or TRBD2 (6 bases each). The CDR3 covers 15 residues. Germline CDR1 is LGHNA and CDR2 is YSLEER. V was clipped by 1 base and J by 4 bases, with 14 bases between them. In nucleotides, the CDR3 is TGCGCCAGCAGCCAAGCTCGCACAGGGAGGTACGAGCAGTACTTC. Its translation: CASSQARTGRYEQYF.

Comments on this clonotype: A clone one base away is much larger, so this may be a read error. Here the CDR3 omits its conserved ending phenylalanine or tryptophan, so a read error is the likely source. Written as DNA, the CDR3 is TGTGCCAGACTTAACCCACTCAGGGAAAGCACAGATACGCAGTATCTT. It yields the protein CARLNPLRESTDTQYL. The V gene is TRBV2, the J gene TRBJ2-3, with D possibly being TRBD1 (5 bases). V shed 9 bases and J shed 0 bases, with 19 bases lying between them. Germline V gene sequence: CDR1 SNHLY, CDR2 FYNNEI. This CDR3 is built from 16 residues.

V is TRBV27 and J is TRBJ2-2, with D tentatively TRBD2 (5 bases). This CDR3 comprises 15 residues. Germline lookup yields CDR1 MNHEY and CDR2 SMNVEV (reference sequence). Trimming stripped 1 base from V and 5 bases from J, with 11 bases between. The CDR3 coding sequence is TGTGCCAGCAGTTTATGGGATTCGGGGACCGGGGAGCTGTTTTTT. As protein: CASSLWDSGTGELFF.

This clonotype was recorded only once. A read error is possible here, since a much larger clone lies one base away. The chain couples TRBV23-1 to TRBJ1-2; no clear D gene. TRBV23-1 is known as an ORF, though its function is uncertain. The CDR3 runs 12 residues. In DNA, the CDR3 is TGCGCCAGCGGTCACCGCCCCTATGGCTACACCTTC. It encodes CASGHRPYGYTF.